The source of this T cell receptor beta chain is a study of blood T cell repertoires in COVID-19. Background on the study: Either two negative PCRs, clearance, or symptom resolution qualified Cohort 3 donors as recovered.

Measured with immunoSEQ multiplex PCR; TCRdb has only the in-frame clones, and not every one. The sample holds 250,000 to 350,000 clones, 70% to 90% seen once. The study drew participants aged about 18 to 89 years from 20 to 30 US areas. V shed 0 bases, J shed 6 bases, and the junction held 16 bases outside the gene matches. CDR1 is GTSNPN, CDR2 SVGIG, per germline (reference sequence). This CDR3 spans 18 amino acids. The receptor's source is a woman aged 55-70 years in a cohort exposed to, infected with or recovered from COVID-19 (not recorded which). Material for sequencing was PBMCs or T cells enriched from blood (not recorded which). This chain connects TRBV30 to TRBJ1-5; 8 bases agree with TRBD1. The CDR3 sequence: CAWSVRWLDREGGQPQHF. CDR3 bases: TGTGCCTGGAGTGTACGGTGGCTGGACAGGGAAGGCGGTCAGCCCCAGCATTTT.